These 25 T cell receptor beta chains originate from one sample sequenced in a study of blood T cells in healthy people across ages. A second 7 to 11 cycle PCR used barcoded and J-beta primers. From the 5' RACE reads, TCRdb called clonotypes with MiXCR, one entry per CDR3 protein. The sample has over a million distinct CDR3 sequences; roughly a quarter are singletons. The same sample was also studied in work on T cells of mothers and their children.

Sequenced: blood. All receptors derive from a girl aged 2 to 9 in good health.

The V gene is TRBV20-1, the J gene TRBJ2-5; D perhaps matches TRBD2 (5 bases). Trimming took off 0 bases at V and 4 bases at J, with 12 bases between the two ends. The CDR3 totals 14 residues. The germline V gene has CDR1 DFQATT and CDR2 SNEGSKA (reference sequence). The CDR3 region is CSARDWAEGETQYF. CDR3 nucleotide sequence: TGCAGTGCTAGAGATTGGGCTGAGGGAGAGACCCAGTACTTC.

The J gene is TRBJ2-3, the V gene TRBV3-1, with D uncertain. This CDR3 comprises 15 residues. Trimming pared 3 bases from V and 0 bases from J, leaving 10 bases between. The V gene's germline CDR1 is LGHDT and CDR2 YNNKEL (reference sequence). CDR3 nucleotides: TGTGCCAGCAGCCAGATCTCCCTTAGCACAGATACGCAGTATTTT. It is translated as CASSQISLSTDTQYF.

The CDR3 DNA reads as TGTGCCAGCAGTACTGGGCGACAGGGATCCGAGCAGTACTTC. Translating it yields CASSTGRQGSEQYF. The chain carries TRBV6-6 and TRBJ2-7, with TRBD1 identical over 7 bases. This CDR3 is built from 14 residues. The junction had 10 bases not matched to a gene; V was cut back by 5 bases and J by 6 bases. Per the germline V gene, CDR1 is MNHNY and CDR2 is SVGAGI (reference sequence).

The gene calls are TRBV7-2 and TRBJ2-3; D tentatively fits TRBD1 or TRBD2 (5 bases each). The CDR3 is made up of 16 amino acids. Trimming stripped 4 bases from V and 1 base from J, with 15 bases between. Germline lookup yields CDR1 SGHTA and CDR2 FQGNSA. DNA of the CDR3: TGTGCCAGCAGCTCGGGGACGGAACGCCGCACAGATACGCAGTATTTT. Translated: CASSSGTERRTDTQYF. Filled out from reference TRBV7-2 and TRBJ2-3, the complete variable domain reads GAGVSQSPSNKVTEKGKDVELRCDPISGHTALYWYRQSLGQGLEFLIYFQGNSAPDKSGLPSDRFSAERTGGSVSTLTIQRTQQEDSAVYLCASSSGTERRTDTQYFGPGTRLTVL.

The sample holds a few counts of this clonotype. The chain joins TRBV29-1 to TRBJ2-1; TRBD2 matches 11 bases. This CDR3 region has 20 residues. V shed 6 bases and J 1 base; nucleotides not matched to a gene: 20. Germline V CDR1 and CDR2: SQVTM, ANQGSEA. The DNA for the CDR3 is TGCAGCGTGATCGGAGCTGCAACTAGCGGGAGTTCTTGGTCCTACAATGAGCAGTTCTTC. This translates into CSVIGAATSGSSWSYNEQFF.

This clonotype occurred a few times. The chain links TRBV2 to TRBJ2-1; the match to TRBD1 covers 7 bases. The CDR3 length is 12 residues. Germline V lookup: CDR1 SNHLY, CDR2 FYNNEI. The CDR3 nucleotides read TGTACCCAGGGGGTCACCTACAATGAGCAGTTCTTC. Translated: CTQGVTYNEQFF.

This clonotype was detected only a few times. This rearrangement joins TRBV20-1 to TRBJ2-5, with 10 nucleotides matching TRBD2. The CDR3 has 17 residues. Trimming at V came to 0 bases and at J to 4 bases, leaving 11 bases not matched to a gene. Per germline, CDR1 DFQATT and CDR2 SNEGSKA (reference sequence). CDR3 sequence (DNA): TGCAGTGCTAGAGATCGGGACTTTAGCGGGGGGATAGAGACCCAGTACTTC. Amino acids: CSARDRDFSGGIETQYF.

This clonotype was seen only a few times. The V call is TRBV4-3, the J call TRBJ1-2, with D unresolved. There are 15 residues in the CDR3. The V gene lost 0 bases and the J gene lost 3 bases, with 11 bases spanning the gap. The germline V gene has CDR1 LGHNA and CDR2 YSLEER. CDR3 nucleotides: TGCGCCAGCAGCCAAGATCAGGTGGTAGACTATGGCTACACCTTC. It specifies CASSQDQVVDYGYTF.

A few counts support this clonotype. The CDR3 sequence is CASSQTSRRNEQFF. CDR3 DNA sequence: TGCGCCAGCTCCCAGACTAGCCGTCGCAATGAGCAGTTCTTC. The rearrangement links TRBV4-1 to TRBJ2-1, with 7 bases matching TRBD2. Germline trimming cut 8 bases from V and 6 bases from J; bases unmatched to any gene: 10. This CDR3 has 14 residues. Per germline, CDR1 MGHRA and CDR2 YSYEKL.

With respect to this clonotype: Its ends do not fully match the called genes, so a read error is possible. DNA for the CDR3: TGCGGTGCTTATGACAGCTACGAGCAGTACTTC. Protein product: CGAYDSYEQYF. The rearrangement joins TRBV20-1 to TRBJ2-5; a weak D match, TRBD1 (5 bases). The end of the DNA fits TRBJ2-7 better, so the J call may be wrong. Per the germline V gene, CDR1 is DFQATT and CDR2 is SNEGSKA (reference sequence). The CDR3 is 11 amino acids.

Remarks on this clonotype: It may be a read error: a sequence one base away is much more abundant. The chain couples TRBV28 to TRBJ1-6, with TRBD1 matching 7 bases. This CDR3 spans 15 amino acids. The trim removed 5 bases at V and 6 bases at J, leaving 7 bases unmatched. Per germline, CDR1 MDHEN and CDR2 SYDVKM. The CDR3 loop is CASSPRGSGNSPLHF. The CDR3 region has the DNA TGTGCCAGCAGTCCCAGGGGGAGCGGTAATTCACCCCTCCACTTT.

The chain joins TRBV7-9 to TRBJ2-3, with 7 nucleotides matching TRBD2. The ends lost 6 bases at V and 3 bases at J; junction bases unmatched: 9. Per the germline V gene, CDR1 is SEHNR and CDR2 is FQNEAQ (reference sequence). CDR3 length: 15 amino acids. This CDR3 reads CASRPLAEETDTQYF. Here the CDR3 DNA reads TGTGCCAGCAGACCTCTAGCGGAAGAAACAGATACGCAGTATTTT.

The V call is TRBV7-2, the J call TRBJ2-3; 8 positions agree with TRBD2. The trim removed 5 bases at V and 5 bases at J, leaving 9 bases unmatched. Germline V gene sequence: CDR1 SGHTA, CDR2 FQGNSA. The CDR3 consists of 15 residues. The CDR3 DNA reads TGTGCCAGCAGCCCGCTAACGGGAGGGAGAGATACGCAGTATTTT. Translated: CASSPLTGGRDTQYF.

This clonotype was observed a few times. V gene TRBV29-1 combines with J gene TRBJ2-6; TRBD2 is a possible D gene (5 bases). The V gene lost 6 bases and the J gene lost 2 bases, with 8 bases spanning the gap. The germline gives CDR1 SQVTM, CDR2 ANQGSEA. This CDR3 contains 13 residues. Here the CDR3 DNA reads TGCAGCGTCGGGAAGGCTGGGGCCAACGTCCTGACTTTC. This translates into CSVGKAGANVLTF. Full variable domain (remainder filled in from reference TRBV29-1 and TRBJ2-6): SAVISQKPSRDICQRGTSLTIQCQVDSQVTMMFWYRQQPGQSLTLIATANQGSEATYESGFVIDKFPISRPNLTFSTLTVSNMSPEDSSIYLCSVGKAGANVLTFGAGSRLTVL.

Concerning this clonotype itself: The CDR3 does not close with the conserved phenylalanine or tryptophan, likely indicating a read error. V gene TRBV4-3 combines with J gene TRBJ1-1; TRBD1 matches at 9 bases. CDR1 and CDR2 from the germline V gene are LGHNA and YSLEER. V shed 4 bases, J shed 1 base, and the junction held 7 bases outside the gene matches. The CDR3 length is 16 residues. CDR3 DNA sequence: TGCGCCAGCAGCCCCCGCGGGACAGGGTGGAACACTGAAGCTTTCTGT. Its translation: CASSPRGTGWNTEAFC.

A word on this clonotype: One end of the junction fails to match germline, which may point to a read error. CDR3 nucleotide sequence: TGTGCCAGCAGCTTAGCCCCCGGGGCTCGGGGGACATTCTTC. It specifies CASSLAPGARGTFF. The rearrangement links TRBV7-9 to TRBJ2-5, with D possibly called TRBD1 or TRBD2 (6 bases each). The CDR3 sequence is 14 residues long. Looked up from germline, CDR1 is SEHNR and CDR2 is FQNEAQ (reference sequence).

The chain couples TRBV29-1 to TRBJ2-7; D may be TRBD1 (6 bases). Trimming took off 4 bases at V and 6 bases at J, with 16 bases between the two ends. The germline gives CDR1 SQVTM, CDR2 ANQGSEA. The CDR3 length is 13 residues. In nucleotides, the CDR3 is TGCAGCGTTGCAGGGGAAGTCTACGGCGAGCAGTACTTC. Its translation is CSVAGEVYGEQYF.

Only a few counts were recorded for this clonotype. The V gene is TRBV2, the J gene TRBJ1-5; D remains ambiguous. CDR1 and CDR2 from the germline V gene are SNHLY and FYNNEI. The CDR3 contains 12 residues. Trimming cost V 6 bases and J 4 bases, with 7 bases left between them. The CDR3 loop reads CASRQHNQPQHF. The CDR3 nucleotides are TGTGCCAGCAGACAACATAATCAGCCCCAGCATTTT.

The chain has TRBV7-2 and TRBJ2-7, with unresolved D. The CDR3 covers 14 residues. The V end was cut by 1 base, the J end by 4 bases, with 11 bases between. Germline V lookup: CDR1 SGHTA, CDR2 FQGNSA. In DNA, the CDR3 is TGTGCCAGCAGCTTAGACGGGTTCGAATACGAGCAGTACTTC. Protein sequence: CASSLDGFEYEQYF.

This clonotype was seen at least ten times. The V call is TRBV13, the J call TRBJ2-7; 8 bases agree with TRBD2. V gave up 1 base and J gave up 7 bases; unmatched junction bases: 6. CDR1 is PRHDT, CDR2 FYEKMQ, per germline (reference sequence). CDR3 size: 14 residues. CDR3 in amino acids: CASSLAGGPWEQYF. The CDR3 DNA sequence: TGTGCCAGCAGCTTAGCGGGAGGGCCATGGGAGCAGTACTTC.

CDR3 sequence reads: CASSLNRGPIGDTGELFF. The DNA for the CDR3 is TGTGCCAGCAGCTTAAACCGGGGGCCTATCGGGGACACCGGGGAGCTGTTTTTT. V and J are TRBV7-6 and TRBJ2-2; D may be TRBD1 or TRBD2 (6 bases each). V dropped 2 bases and J dropped 3 bases, with 19 bases sitting between them. The CDR3 consists of 18 residues. Germline lookup yields CDR1 SGHVS and CDR2 FNYEAQ.

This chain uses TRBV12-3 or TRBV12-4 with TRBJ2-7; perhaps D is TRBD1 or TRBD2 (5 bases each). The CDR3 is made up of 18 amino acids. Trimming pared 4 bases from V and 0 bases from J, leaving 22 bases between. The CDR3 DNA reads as TGTGCCAGCAGTTCATCGGTCACCGGGGCAGCCCGCTCCTACGAGCAGTACTTC. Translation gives CASSSSVTGAARSYEQYF.

The CDR3 region has the DNA TGTGCCAGCAGCGAAAACCAGGGACACACTGAAGCTTTCTTT. The encoded protein is CASSENQGHTEAFF. The chain employs TRBV6-5 and TRBJ1-1; possibly TRBD1 for D (5 bases). Germline CDR1 reads MNHEY; CDR2 reads SVGAGI. CDR3 size: 14 residues. V shed 6 bases and J shed 3 bases, with 14 bases lying between them.

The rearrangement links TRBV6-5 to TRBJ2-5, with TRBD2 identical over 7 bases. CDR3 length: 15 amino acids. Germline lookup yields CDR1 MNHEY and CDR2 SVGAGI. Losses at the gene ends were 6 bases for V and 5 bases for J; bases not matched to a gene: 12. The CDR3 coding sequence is TGTGCCAGCAGGGGGCTAGCGGAAGGAGGGGAGACCCAGTACTTC. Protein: CASRGLAEGGETQYF.

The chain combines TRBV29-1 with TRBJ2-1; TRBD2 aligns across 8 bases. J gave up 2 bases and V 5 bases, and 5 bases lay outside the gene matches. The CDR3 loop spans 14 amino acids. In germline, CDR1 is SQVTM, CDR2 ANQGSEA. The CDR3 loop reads CSVFQGLAYNEQFF. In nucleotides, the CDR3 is TGCAGCGTTTTCCAGGGACTAGCCTACAATGAGCAGTTCTTC.